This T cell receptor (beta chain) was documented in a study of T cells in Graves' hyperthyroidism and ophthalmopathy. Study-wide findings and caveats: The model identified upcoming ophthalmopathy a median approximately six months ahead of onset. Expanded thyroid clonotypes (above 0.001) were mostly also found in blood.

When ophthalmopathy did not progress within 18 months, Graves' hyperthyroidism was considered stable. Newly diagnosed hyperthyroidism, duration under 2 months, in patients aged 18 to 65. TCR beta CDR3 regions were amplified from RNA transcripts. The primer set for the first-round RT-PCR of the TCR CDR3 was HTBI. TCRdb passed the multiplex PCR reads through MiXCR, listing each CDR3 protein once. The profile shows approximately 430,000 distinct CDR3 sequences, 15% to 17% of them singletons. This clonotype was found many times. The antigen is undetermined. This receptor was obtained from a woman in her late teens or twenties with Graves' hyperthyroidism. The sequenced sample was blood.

The CDR3 bases are TGTGCCACCAGTGATCCCGGGACCAATGAGCAGTTCTTC. This translates into CATSDPGTNEQFF. The chain is built from TRBV24-1 and TRBJ2-1, with D perhaps being TRBD1 or TRBD2 (5 bases each). In germline, CDR1 is KGHDR, CDR2 SFDVKD. V shed 3 bases and J shed 6 bases, with 8 bases lying between them. CDR3 length equals 13 residues.